This TCR beta chain emerged from a study of blood T cells in healthy people across ages. On the study more broadly: There was about one barcoded beta molecule captured by template switching per two T cells.

Isolation recovered at least 7 million PBMCs from every sample. V lost 2 bases to trimming and J lost 6 bases, with 11 bases between them. The CDR3 extends over 13 amino acids. The germline V gene encodes CDR1 DFQATT and CDR2 SNEGSKA (reference sequence). Using a J-beta primer mix together with a sample-barcoded 5' primer, a second PCR was run for roughly 7 to 11 cycles. TCRdb processed the 5' RACE reads anew with MiXCR; each CDR3 protein has one entry. The repertoire has about 600,000 distinct CDR3 sequences, roughly 48% of them found once; the top ten carry about 22%. The chain couples TRBV20-1 to TRBJ1-5; D is perhaps TRBD1 (5 bases). This receptor was obtained from an elderly man in good health. Sequenced sample: blood. The CDR3 bases are TGCAGTGCTAGAAAGGGACGGAGTCAGCCCCAGCATTTT. Protein sequence: CSARKGRSQPQHF.